The 27 T cell receptor beta chains below were found in one sample sequenced in a study of T cell repertoires in cytomegalovirus infection. These TCRs' antigens remain unknown. TCRdb independently ran MiXCR on the reads; one entry per CDR3 protein. This sample has about 570,000 distinct CDR3 sequences, with about 39% found just once. Sample: cultured PBMCs, taken from culture after CMV antigen stimulation. The receptors originated from a human donor in good health (CMV status not recorded). Some clones in this sample may be carry-over from other donors' samples.

The chain combines TRBV19 with TRBJ1-1; D perhaps matches TRBD1 (6 bases). CDR3 size: 14 residues. Deletions cut 9 bases from V and 2 bases from J, with 16 bases between. The germline V gene has CDR1 LNHDA and CDR2 SQIVND (reference sequence). Here the CDR3 reads CASNLGGINTEAFF. The DNA for the CDR3 is TGTGCCAGCAACTTGGGGGGCATAAACACTGAAGCTTTCTTT.

V usage is TRBV4-1 and J usage is TRBJ2-5; D is undetermined. CDR1 and CDR2 from the germline V gene are MGHRA and YSYEKL. The CDR3 sequence is 13 residues long. V shed 1 base and J shed 1 base, with 4 bases lying between them. In DNA, the CDR3 is TGCGCCAGCAGCCAAGTCCGCCAAGAGACCCAGTACTTC. Protein sequence: CASSQVRQETQYF.

The chain uses TRBV2 and TRBJ1-1; D is undetermined. The length of the CDR3 is 11 residues. V was shortened by 7 bases and J by 4 bases, with 7 bases between the two germline ends. From germline, CDR1 is SNHLY and CDR2 FYNNEI. DNA of the CDR3: TGTGCCAGCATCGGAGGCACTGAAGCTTTCTTT. Translating gives CASIGGTEAFF.

This clonotype was observed a handful of times. The V call is TRBV6-8, the J call TRBJ2-1; 9 nucleotides align to TRBD1. The CDR3 loop spans 16 amino acids. The V gene end was trimmed by 7 bases and the J gene end by 4 bases; junction bases not matched to a gene: 11. CDR1 is MNHGY, CDR2 SAAAGT, per germline. The CDR3 sequence is CASTVIAGTGYNEQFF. For the CDR3, the DNA is TGTGCCAGCACCGTCATCGCTGGGACAGGGTACAATGAGCAGTTCTTC.

The chain's CDR3 is CASSLDRGATNEKLFF. The CDR3 region has the DNA TGTGCCAGCAGCTTAGATCGGGGGGCAACTAATGAAAAACTGTTTTTT. The J gene is TRBJ1-4, the V gene TRBV7-9, with D perhaps matching TRBD1 (5 bases). CDR3 length: 16 residues. Trimming stripped 1 base from V and 0 bases from J, with 9 bases between. The V gene's germline CDR1 is SEHNR and CDR2 FQNEAQ (reference sequence). The complete variable domain, with remaining parts taken from reference TRBV7-9 and TRBJ1-4, reads DTGVSQNPRHKITKRGQNVTFRCDPISEHNRLYWYRQTLGQGPEFLTYFQNEAQLEKSRLLSDRFSAERPKGSFSTLEIQRTEQGDSAMYLCASSLDRGATNEKLFFGSGTQLSVL.

The V call is TRBV28, the J call TRBJ1-1, with 7 bases lining up with TRBD1. The CDR3 length is 15 residues. CDR1 is MDHEN and CDR2 is SYDVKM in the germline V gene. The trim removed 4 bases at V and 1 base at J, leaving 6 bases unmatched. DNA for the CDR3: TGTGCCAGCAGTTCACTTGGGACAGCGAACACTGAAGCTTTCTTT. Amino acids: CASSSLGTANTEAFF.

In its sample, this clonotype was seen a few times. The V call is TRBV19, the J call TRBJ1-5; weak D call: TRBD1 (5 bases). Germline loops: CDR1 LNHDA, CDR2 SQIVND (reference sequence). This CDR3 is 15 amino acids long. V lost 7 bases, J lost 1 base, and 14 bases lay in between. The CDR3 DNA sequence: TGTGCCAGTACCCTGACGGCAGGGAGCAATCAGCCCCAGCATTTT. Residues: CASTLTAGSNQPQHF.

A few counts support this clonotype. This chain's CDR3 is CASSFGQGSGYTF. The CDR3 region has the DNA TGTGCCAGCAGCTTCGGACAGGGGTCAGGCTACACCTTC. V is TRBV7-2 and J is TRBJ1-2; 9 positions agree with TRBD1. V gave up 3 bases and J gave up 8 bases; unmatched junction bases: 4. Germline lookup yields CDR1 SGHTA and CDR2 FQGNSA. The CDR3 runs 13 residues.

The chain recombines TRBV7-2 with TRBJ2-7; 10 bases fit TRBD2. V shed 5 bases and J 0 bases; nucleotides not matched to a gene: 13. CDR3 length: 18 amino acids. Germline V CDR1 and CDR2: SGHTA, FQGNSA. CDR3 nucleotide sequence: TGTGCCAGCAGCCGTCGGCCTAGCGGGGGAGTGGCCTCCTACGAGCAGTACTTC. As protein: CASSRRPSGGVASYEQYF.

The chain combines TRBV6-8 with TRBJ1-2; 10 bases agree with TRBD1. The CDR3 sequence is 14 residues long. J was trimmed by 7 bases and V by 7 bases; bases with no gene match: 9. Germline V gene lookup returns CDR1 MNHGY and CDR2 SAAAGT. CDR3 coding DNA: TGTGCCAGCACCCCGACAGGGGGCGAGGTTGGCTACACCTTC. Its translation: CASTPTGGEVGYTF.

V and J are TRBV7-6 and TRBJ1-2, with 7 positions matching TRBD1. The CDR3 sequence is 13 residues long. From germline, CDR1 is SGHVS and CDR2 FNYEAQ. The V gene end was trimmed by 5 bases and the J gene end by 5 bases; junction bases not matched to a gene: 5. The CDR3 DNA reads as TGTGCCAGCAGCGTCGGGACAGATTATGGCTACACCTTC. This sequence encodes CASSVGTDYGYTF.

The rearrangement links TRBV5-6 to TRBJ2-2; D is ambiguous. This CDR3 is 14 amino acids long. V lost 2 bases to trimming and J lost 5 bases, with 10 bases between them. Per the germline V gene, CDR1 is SGHDT and CDR2 is YYEEEE. The chain's CDR3 is CASSLRLATGELFF. DNA of the CDR3: TGTGCCAGCAGCTTAAGGCTGGCAACCGGGGAGCTGTTTTTT.

This chain connects TRBV20-1 to TRBJ1-1; possible D gene TRBD1, 5 bases. The CDR3 sequence is 12 residues long. Germline V gene sequence: CDR1 DFQATT, CDR2 SNEGSKA (reference sequence). Trimming removed 3 bases at V and 4 bases at J, with 9 bases between. The CDR3 DNA is TGCAGTGCTAGGCAGGGATTCACTGAAGCTTTCTTT. Translating it yields CSARQGFTEAFF.

This clonotype was counted ten times or more. V is TRBV7-9 and J is TRBJ1-2; 8 bases line up with TRBD1. J lost 3 bases, V lost 3 bases, and 15 bases had no gene match. CDR3 length equals 18 residues. Germline CDR1 is SEHNR and CDR2 is FQNEAQ (reference sequence). CDR3 nucleotide sequence: TGTGCCAGCAGCTTCCTTGGGACAGGTCTACCCCCGGACTATGGCTACACCTTC. Protein: CASSFLGTGLPPDYGYTF.

The chain recombines TRBV28 with TRBJ1-1; D remains ambiguous. Germline V lookup: CDR1 MDHEN, CDR2 SYDVKM. The CDR3 consists of 15 residues. With 6 bases removed from V and 1 base from J, the gap between germline ends came to 15 bases. CDR3 loop: CASSFTGSANTEAFF. In DNA, the CDR3 is TGTGCCAGCAGCTTTACGGGGTCCGCGAACACTGAAGCTTTCTTT.

The J gene is TRBJ2-2, the V gene TRBV6-2 or TRBV6-3; 11 positions match TRBD2. Germline-derived CDR1 and CDR2 are MNHEY and SVGEGT. The J segment lost 3 bases and the V segment lost 7 bases, leaving 7 bases of the junction unmatched. The length of the CDR3 is 16 residues. The CDR3 loop is CASITPGLADTGELFF. The CDR3 DNA reads TGTGCCAGCATCACTCCGGGACTAGCGGACACCGGGGAGCTGTTTTTT.

The J gene is TRBJ2-5, the V gene TRBV6-2 or TRBV6-3; 13 bases align to TRBD2. This CDR3 has 15 amino acids. The V gene end was trimmed by 2 bases and the J gene end by 4 bases; junction bases not matched to a gene: 1. The germline gives CDR1 MNHEY, CDR2 SVGEGT. Written as DNA, the CDR3 is TGTGCCAGCAGTTACCGACTAGCGGGAGGAGAGACCCAGTACTTC. Amino acid sequence: CASSYRLAGGETQYF.

This clonotype was counted at least ten times. CDR3: CASGPDTHTDTQYF. CDR3 nucleotide sequence: TGTGCCAGCGGGCCTGACACTCACACAGATACGCAGTATTTT. The V call is TRBV12-3 or TRBV12-4, the J call TRBJ2-3; D is unresolved. CDR3 length: 14 amino acids. The V end was cut by 8 bases, the J end by 2 bases, with 14 bases between.

This clonotype was counted between two and nine times. The chain recombines TRBV7-2 with TRBJ1-6, with D possibly being TRBD1 (5 bases). The CDR3 loop spans 15 amino acids. V lost 2 bases to trimming and J lost 7 bases, with 12 bases between them. In germline, CDR1 is SGHTA, CDR2 FQGNSA. CDR3 nucleotide sequence: TGTGCCAGCAGCTTACTTCGGGGGGGGAATTCACCCCTCCACTTT. Translation: CASSLLRGGNSPLHF.

This chain connects TRBV5-6 to TRBJ2-1, with 8 bases fitting TRBD1. Trimming cost V 1 base and J 4 bases; bases outside gene matches: 4. The germline CDR1 and CDR2 sequences are SGHDT and YYEEEE. CDR3 length: 15 amino acids. The CDR3, as DNA: TGTGCCAGCAGCTTGCCTGGGACAGGATACAATGAGCAGTTCTTC. It translates to CASSLPGTGYNEQFF. The full variable domain, completed using reference TRBV5-6 and TRBJ2-1, is DAGVTQSPTHLIKTRGQQVTLRCSPKSGHDTVSWYQQALGQGPQFIFQYYEEEERQRGNFPDRFSGHQFPNYSSELNVNALLLGDSALYLCASSLPGTGYNEQFFGPGTRLTVL.

This clonotype was observed a few times. This chain links TRBV11-2 with TRBJ2-7; D remains ambiguous. V lost 5 bases, J lost 6 bases, and 11 bases lay in between. The CDR3 has 12 residues. Germline V lookup: CDR1 SGHAT, CDR2 FQNNGV. In nucleotides, the CDR3 is TGTGCCAGCAGCCTAACACGAAGCGAGCAGTACTTC. This translates into CASSLTRSEQYF.

The chain couples TRBV20-1 to TRBJ2-4, with D uncertain. V shed 5 bases and J shed 1 base, with 9 bases lying between them. The CDR3 is 13 amino acids. Germline V gene data show CDR1 as DFQATT and CDR2 as SNEGSKA (reference sequence). CDR3 sequence: CSAGPPAKNIQYF. The CDR3 DNA follows: TGCAGTGCTGGGCCTCCTGCCAAAAACATTCAGTACTTC.

This clonotype was observed a few times. This chain joins TRBV15 and TRBJ2-5; TRBD2 aligns across 10 bases. V shed 0 bases and J 1 base; nucleotides not matched to a gene: 5. Germline V CDR1 and CDR2: LNHNV, YYDKDF (reference sequence). The CDR3 sequence is 17 residues long. The chain's CDR3 is CATSRDLASGGQETQYF. In nucleotides, the CDR3 is TGTGCCACCAGCAGAGATCTGGCTAGCGGGGGCCAAGAGACCCAGTACTTC.

V is TRBV6-1 and J is TRBJ1-1; D gene ambiguous. Trimming took 2 bases from V and 2 from J, leaving 12 bases between them. Germline CDR1 reads MNHNS; CDR2 reads SASEGT. The CDR3 loop spans 15 amino acids. Here the CDR3 reads CASSEIGPFNTEAFF. The CDR3 nucleotides read TGTGCCAGCAGTGAAATTGGCCCATTCAACACTGAAGCTTTCTTT.

V and J are TRBV5-4 and TRBJ2-5; D gene ambiguous. This CDR3 is built from 13 residues. V gave up 3 bases and J gave up 5 bases, with 11 bases separating them. CDR1 is SGHNT and CDR2 is YYREEE in the germline V gene (reference sequence). This CDR3 is CASSWPRGETQYF. The CDR3 nucleotides are TGTGCCAGCAGCTGGCCCCGTGGGGAGACCCAGTACTTC.

The gene calls are TRBV7-2 and TRBJ1-6; no firm D call. Trimming left V 1 base short and J 8 bases short, with 12 bases between. The germline V gene encodes CDR1 SGHTA and CDR2 FQGNSA. This CDR3 spans 15 amino acids. CDR3 in amino acids: CASSLGWHGDSPLHF. The CDR3 DNA follows: TGTGCCAGCAGCTTAGGCTGGCACGGGGATTCACCCCTCCACTTT.

This clonotype showed up just a few times. This rearrangement joins TRBV6-1 to TRBJ2-1; perhaps TRBD1 as D (6 bases). Trimming stripped 4 bases from V and 2 bases from J, with 21 bases between. Germline V gives CDR1 MNHNS, CDR2 SASEGT. CDR3 length equals 18 residues. The CDR3 DNA sequence: TGTGCCAGCAGTGGGCCCGGGACAACAACAGTAGCCTACAATGAGCAGTTCTTC. It is translated as CASSGPGTTTVAYNEQFF.